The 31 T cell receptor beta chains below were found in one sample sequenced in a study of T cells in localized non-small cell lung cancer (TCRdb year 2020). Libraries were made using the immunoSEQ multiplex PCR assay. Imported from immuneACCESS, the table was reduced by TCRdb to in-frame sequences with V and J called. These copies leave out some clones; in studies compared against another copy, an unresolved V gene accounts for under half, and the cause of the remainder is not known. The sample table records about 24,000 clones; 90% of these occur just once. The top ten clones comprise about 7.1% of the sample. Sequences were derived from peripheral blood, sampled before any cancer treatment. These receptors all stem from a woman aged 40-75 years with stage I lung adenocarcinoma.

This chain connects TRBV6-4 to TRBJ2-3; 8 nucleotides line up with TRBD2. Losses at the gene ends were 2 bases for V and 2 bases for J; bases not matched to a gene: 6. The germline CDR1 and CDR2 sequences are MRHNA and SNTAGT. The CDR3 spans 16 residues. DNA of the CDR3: TGTGCCAGCAGTGACGACGCTAGCGGGCCCACAGATACGCAGTATTTT. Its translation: CASSDDASGPTDTQYF.

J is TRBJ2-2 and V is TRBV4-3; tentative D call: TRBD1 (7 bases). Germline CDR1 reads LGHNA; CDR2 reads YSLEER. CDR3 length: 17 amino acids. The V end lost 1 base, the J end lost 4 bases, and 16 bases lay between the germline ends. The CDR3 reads CASSQGGGGGFTGELFF. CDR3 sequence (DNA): TGCGCCAGCAGCCAAGGTGGAGGGGGCGGATTCACCGGGGAGCTGTTTTTT.

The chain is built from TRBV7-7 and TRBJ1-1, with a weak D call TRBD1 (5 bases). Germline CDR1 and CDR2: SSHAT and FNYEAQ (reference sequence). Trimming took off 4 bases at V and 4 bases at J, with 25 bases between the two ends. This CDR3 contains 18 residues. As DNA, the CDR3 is TGTGCCAGCAGCTCCTACAGGATCGCAGCCTTTTCCTCCACTGAAGCTTTCTTT. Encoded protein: CASSSYRIAAFSSTEAFF.

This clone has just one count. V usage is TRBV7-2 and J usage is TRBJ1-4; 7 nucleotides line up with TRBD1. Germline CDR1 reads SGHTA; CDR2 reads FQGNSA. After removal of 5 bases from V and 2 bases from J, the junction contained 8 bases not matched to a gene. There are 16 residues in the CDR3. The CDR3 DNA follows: TGTGCCAGCAGCACCCTGGGACAGCTGACTAATGAAAAACTGTTTTTT. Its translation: CASSTLGQLTNEKLFF.

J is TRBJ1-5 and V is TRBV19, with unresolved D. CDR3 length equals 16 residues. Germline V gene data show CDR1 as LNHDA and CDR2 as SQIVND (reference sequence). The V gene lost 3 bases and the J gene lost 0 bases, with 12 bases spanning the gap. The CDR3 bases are TGTGCCAGTAGTATGAAGTTGGCTTATAGCAATCAGCCCCAGCATTTT. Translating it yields CASSMKLAYSNQPQHF.

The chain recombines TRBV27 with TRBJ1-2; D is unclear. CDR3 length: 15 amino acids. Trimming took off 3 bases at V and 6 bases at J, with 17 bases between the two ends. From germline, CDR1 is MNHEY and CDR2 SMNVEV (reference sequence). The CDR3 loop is CASSLSRQVKNGYTF. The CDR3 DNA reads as TGTGCCAGCAGTTTGTCTCGGCAGGTTAAGAATGGCTACACCTTC.

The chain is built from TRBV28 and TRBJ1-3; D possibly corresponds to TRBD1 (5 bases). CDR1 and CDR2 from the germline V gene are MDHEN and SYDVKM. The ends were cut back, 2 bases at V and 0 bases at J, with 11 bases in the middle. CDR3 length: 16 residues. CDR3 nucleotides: TGTGCCAGCAGTTTAGGATACAGGATCTCTGGAAACACCATATATTTT. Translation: CASSLGYRISGNTIYF. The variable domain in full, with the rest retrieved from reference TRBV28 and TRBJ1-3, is DVKVTQSSRYLVKRTGEKVFLECVQDMDHENMFWYRQDPGLGLRLIYFSYDVKMKEKGDIPEGYSVSREKKERFSLILESASTNQTSMYLCASSLGYRISGNTIYFGEGSWLTVV.

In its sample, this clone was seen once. The CDR3 is CASRGDPARYEQYF. The CDR3 DNA is TGCGCCAGCAGGGGGGACCCGGCACGCTACGAGCAGTACTTC. V gene TRBV5-1 combines with J gene TRBJ2-7; D possibly uses TRBD1 or TRBD2 (5 bases each). The V end was cut by 5 bases, the J end by 3 bases, with 15 bases between. In germline, CDR1 is SGHRS, CDR2 YFSETQ. This CDR3 has 14 residues. The full variable domain, with the rest looked up from reference TRBV5-1 and TRBJ2-7, is KAGVTQTPRYLIKTRGQQVTLSCSPISGHRSVSWYQQTPGQGLQFLFEYFSETQRNKGNFPGRFSGRQFSNSRSEMNVSTLELGDSALYLCASRGDPARYEQYFGPGTRLTVT.

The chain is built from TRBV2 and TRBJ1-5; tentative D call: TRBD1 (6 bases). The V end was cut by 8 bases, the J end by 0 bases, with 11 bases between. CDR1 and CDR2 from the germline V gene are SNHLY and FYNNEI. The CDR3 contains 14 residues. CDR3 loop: CASLGGNSNQPQHF. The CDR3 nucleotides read TGTGCCAGCCTAGGGGGAAATAGCAATCAGCCCCAGCATTTT.

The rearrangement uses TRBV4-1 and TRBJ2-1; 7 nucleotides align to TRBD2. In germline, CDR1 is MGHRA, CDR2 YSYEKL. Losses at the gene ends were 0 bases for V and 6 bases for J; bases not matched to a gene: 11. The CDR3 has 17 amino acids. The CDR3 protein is CASSQEGGRAGANEQFF. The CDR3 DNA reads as TGCGCCAGCAGCCAAGAAGGCGGACGGGCGGGAGCCAATGAGCAGTTCTTC.

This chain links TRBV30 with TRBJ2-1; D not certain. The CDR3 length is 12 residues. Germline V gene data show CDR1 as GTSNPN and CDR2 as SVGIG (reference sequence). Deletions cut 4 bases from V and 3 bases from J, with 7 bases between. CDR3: CAWNVLYNEQFF. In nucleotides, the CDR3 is TGTGCCTGGAATGTACTCTACAATGAGCAGTTCTTC.

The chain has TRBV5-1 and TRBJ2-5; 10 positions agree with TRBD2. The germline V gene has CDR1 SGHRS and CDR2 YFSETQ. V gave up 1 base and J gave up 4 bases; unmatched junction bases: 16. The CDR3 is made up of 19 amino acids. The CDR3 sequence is CASSLRPGISGRARETQYF. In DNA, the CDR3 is TGCGCCAGCAGCTTGCGACCCGGTATCAGCGGGAGGGCCCGAGAGACCCAGTACTTC.

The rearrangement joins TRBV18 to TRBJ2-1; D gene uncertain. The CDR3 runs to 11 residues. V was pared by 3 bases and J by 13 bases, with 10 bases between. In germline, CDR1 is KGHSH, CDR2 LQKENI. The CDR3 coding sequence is TGTGCCAGCTCACCCGTGGAAGGCCAGTTCTTC. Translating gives CASSPVEGQFF.

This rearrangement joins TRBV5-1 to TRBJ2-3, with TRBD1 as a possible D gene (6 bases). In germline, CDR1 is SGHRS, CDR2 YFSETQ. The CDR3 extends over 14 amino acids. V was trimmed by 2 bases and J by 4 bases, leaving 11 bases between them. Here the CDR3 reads CASSFGQRSDTQYF. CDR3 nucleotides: TGCGCCAGCAGCTTTGGACAGAGGTCAGATACGCAGTATTTT.

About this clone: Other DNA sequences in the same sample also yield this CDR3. The CDR3 sequence: CASSLAGSYNEQFF. The CDR3, as DNA: TGTGCCAGCAGCTTAGCTGGCTCCTACAATGAGCAGTTCTTC. This sequence joins TRBV11-3 and TRBJ2-1; D is unclear. The CDR3 is 14 residues long. V dropped 1 base and J dropped 0 bases, with 4 bases sitting between them. CDR1 and CDR2 (germline): SGHNT, YENEEA.

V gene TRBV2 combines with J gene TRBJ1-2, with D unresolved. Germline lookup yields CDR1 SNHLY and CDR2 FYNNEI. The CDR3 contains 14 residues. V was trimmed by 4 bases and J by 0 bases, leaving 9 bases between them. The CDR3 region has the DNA TGTGCCAGCAGTGGCTTACATTCTAACTATGGCTACACCTTC. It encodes CASSGLHSNYGYTF.

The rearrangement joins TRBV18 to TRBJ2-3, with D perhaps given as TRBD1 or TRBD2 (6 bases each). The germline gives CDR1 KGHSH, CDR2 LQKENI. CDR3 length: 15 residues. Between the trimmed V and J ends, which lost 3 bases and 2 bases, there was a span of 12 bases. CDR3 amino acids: CASSPYGGPTDTQYF. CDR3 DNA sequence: TGTGCCAGCTCACCCTACGGGGGCCCCACAGATACGCAGTATTTT.

CDR3 amino acids: CASSPKTSGGSTDTQYF. In nucleotides, the CDR3 is TGTGCCAGCAGCCCCAAGACTAGCGGGGGGAGCACAGATACGCAGTATTTT. The J gene is TRBJ2-3, the V gene TRBV11-3; 13 nucleotides agree with TRBD2. The germline V gene has CDR1 SGHNT and CDR2 YENEEA. The CDR3 runs to 17 residues. V was clipped by 5 bases and J by 0 bases; unmatched bases: 5. The whole variable domain, filled in from reference TRBV11-3 and TRBJ2-3, reads EAGVVQSPRYKIIEKKQPVAFWCNPISGHNTLYWYLQNLGQGPELLIRYENEEAVDDSQLPKDRFSAERLKGVDSTLKIQPAELGDSAVYLCASSPKTSGGSTDTQYFGPGTRLTVL.

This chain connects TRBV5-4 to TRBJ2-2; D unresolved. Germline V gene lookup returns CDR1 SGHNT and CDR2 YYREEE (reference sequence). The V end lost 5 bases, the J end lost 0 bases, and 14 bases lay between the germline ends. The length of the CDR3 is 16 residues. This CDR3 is CASSNQGAANTGELFF. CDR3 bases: TGTGCCAGCAGTAATCAAGGAGCCGCGAACACCGGGGAGCTGTTTTTT.

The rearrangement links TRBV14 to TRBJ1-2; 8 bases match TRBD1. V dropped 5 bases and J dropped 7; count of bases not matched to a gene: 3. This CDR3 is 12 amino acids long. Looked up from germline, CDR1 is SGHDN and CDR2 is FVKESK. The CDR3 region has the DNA TGTGCCAGCAGCTTCGGACAGGGTGGCTACACCTTC. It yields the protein CASSFGQGGYTF. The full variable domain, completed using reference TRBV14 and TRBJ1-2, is EAGVTQFPSHSVIEKGQTVTLRCDPISGHDNLYWYRRVMGKEIKFLLHFVKESKQDESGMPNNRFLAERTGGTYSTLKVQPAELEDSGVYFCASSFGQGGYTFGSGTRLTVV.

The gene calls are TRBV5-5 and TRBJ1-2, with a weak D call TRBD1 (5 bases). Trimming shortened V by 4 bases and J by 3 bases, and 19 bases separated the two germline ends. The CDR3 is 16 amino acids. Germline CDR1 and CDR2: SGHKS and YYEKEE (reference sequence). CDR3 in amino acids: CASSLGPSQTYYGYTF. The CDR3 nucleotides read TGTGCCAGCAGCCTGGGACCCAGTCAGACATACTATGGCTACACCTTC.

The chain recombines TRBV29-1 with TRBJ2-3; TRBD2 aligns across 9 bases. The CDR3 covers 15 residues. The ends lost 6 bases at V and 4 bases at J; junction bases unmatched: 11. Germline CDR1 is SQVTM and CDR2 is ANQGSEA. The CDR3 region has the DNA TGCAGCGTGGGGTTGGCGGGAGGGCCGCCAGATACGCAGTATTTT. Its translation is CSVGLAGGPPDTQYF.

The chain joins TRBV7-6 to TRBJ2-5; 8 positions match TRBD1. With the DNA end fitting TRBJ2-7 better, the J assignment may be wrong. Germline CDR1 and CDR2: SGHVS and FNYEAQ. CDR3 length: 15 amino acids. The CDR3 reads CASSFGGDRSYEQYF. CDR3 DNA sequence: TGTGCCAGCAGCTTTGGAGGGGACAGGTCCTACGAGCAGTACTTC.

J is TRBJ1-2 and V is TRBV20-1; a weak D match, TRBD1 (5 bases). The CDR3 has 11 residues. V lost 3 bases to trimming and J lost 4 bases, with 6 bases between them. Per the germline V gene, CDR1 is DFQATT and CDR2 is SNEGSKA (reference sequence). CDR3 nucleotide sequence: TGCAGTGCTAGGCAGGGCTATGGCTACACCTTC. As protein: CSARQGYGYTF.

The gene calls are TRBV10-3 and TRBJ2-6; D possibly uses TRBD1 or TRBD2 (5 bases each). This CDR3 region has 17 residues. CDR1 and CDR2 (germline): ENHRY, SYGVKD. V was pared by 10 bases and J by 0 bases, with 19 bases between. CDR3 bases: TGTGCCACCAACGGGGCTCTCGAGAGCTCTGGGGCCAACGTCCTGACTTTC. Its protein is CATNGALESSGANVLTF.

The CDR3 protein is CSVVLGGRDSDEQFF. The CDR3 nucleotides are TGCAGCGTTGTTTTGGGCGGGAGGGATAGCGATGAGCAGTTCTTC. This chain connects TRBV29-1 to TRBJ2-1; 9 bases agree with TRBD2. V shed 4 bases and J 8 bases; nucleotides not matched to a gene: 12. Per germline, CDR1 SQVTM and CDR2 ANQGSEA. The CDR3 sequence is 15 residues long.

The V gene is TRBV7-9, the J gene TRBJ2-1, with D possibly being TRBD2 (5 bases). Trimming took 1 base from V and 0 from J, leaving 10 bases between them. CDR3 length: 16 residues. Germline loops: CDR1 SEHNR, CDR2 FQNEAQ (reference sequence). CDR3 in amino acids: CASSLVEVSSYNEQFF. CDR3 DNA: TGTGCCAGCAGCTTAGTGGAGGTGAGCTCCTACAATGAGCAGTTCTTC.

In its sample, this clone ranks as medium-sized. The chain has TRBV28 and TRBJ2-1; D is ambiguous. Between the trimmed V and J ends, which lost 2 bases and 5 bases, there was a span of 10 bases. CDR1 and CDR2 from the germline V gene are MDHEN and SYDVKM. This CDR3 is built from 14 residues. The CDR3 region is CASSLPRRDNEQFF. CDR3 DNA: TGTGCCAGCAGTTTACCTAGACGAGACAATGAGCAGTTCTTC.

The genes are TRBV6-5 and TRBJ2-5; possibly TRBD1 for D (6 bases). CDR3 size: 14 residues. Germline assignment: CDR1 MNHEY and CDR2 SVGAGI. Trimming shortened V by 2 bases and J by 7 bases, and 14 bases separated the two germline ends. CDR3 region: CASSYGRGAVTQYF. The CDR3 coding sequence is TGTGCCAGCAGTTACGGCAGGGGAGCGGTGACCCAGTACTTC.

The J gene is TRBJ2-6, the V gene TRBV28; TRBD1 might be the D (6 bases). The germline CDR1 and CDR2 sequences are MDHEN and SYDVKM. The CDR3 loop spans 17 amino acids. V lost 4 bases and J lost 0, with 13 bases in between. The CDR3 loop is CASSWLDRYSGANVLTF. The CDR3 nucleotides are TGTGCCAGCAGTTGGTTAGACAGGTACTCTGGGGCCAACGTCCTGACTTTC.

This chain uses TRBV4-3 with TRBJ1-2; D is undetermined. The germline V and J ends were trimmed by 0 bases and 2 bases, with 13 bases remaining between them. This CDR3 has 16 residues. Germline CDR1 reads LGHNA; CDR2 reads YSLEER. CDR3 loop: CASSQEWRTANYGYTF. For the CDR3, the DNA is TGCGCCAGCAGCCAAGAATGGAGAACAGCGAACTATGGCTACACCTTC.